The 10 T cell receptor beta chains in this list originate from one sample, sequenced in a study of cytomegalovirus exposure and HLA in healthy donors. Clones were sequenced by immunoSEQ multiplex PCR, and TCRdb holds only the in-frame ones, with some missing. The sample has 76,000 or so clones, about 94% seen once. The sample consisted of PBMCs. These receptor sequences come from a woman younger than 30 in good health and CMV-seronegative.

The V call is TRBV7-8, the J call TRBJ2-5; 8 bases line up with TRBD2. CDR3 size: 17 residues. Germline CDR1 and CDR2: SGHVS and FQNEAQ. V was pared by 2 bases and J by 2 bases, with 10 bases of the junction left unmatched. DNA of the CDR3: TGTGCCAGCAGCTTATCTGCCCGGGGGGGTGCTCAAGAGACCCAGTACTTC. This sequence encodes CASSLSARGGAQETQYF.

The CDR3 is CASSLAGGSLNGYTF. As DNA, the CDR3 is TGTGCCAGCAGCTTAGCGGGGGGGAGTTTAAATGGCTACACCTTC. The chain links TRBV7-6 to TRBJ1-2; TRBD1 might be the D (5 bases). There are 15 residues in the CDR3. The ends were cut back, 0 bases at V and 6 bases at J, with 14 bases in the middle. CDR1 and CDR2 (germline): SGHVS, FNYEAQ.

V usage is TRBV2 and J usage is TRBJ1-5; 8 positions match TRBD1. Germline V lookup: CDR1 SNHLY, CDR2 FYNNEI. The CDR3 is 14 residues long. The ends lost 7 bases at V and 6 bases at J; junction bases unmatched: 8. As DNA, the CDR3 is TGTGCCAGCACTTCGGGACAGGAAGCTCAGCCCCAGCATTTT. Protein: CASTSGQEAQPQHF.

The chain links TRBV28 to TRBJ2-7; D may be TRBD2 (5 bases). The CDR3 is 15 amino acids. CDR1 MDHEN and CDR2 SYDVKM come from the germline V gene. Deletions cut 3 bases from V and 6 bases from J, with 18 bases between. The DNA of the CDR3 is TGTGCCAGCAGTTTCGAGGTCCGCCAGAGCGGCGAGCAGTACTTC. This codes for CASSFEVRQSGEQYF.

The chain recombines TRBV28 with TRBJ1-1, with 10 bases identical to TRBD1. CDR1 is MDHEN, CDR2 SYDVKM, per germline. The V segment lost 5 bases and the J segment 1 base; nucleotides outside the gene matches: 4. The CDR3 covers 15 residues. The CDR3 bases are TGTGCCAGCAGTCCTCGGACAGGGGGGAACACTGAAGCTTTCTTT. This sequence encodes CASSPRTGGNTEAFF.

The chain carries TRBV7-9 and TRBJ2-7; 8 nucleotides align to TRBD1. This CDR3 is built from 14 residues. The V segment lost 7 bases and the J segment 3 bases; nucleotides outside the gene matches: 8. The germline V gene encodes CDR1 SEHNR and CDR2 FQNEAQ (reference sequence). The CDR3, as DNA: TGTGCCAGCATCCTGGGGACAGGCGACTACGAGCAGTACTTC. Amino acids: CASILGTGDYEQYF.

This clone has just one count. The chain has TRBV13 and TRBJ2-1, with 8 bases aligning to TRBD2. J lost 6 bases, V lost 7 bases, and 11 bases had no gene match. The CDR3 has 15 amino acids. CDR1 is PRHDT and CDR2 is FYEKMQ in the germline V gene (reference sequence). The CDR3 sequence is CASNPSAGAPNEQFF. Written as DNA, the CDR3 is TGTGCCAGCAACCCCTCAGCGGGGGCCCCCAATGAGCAGTTCTTC. Supplemented by reference TRBV13 and TRBJ2-1, the full variable domain reads AAGVIQSPRHLIKEKRETATLKCYPIPRHDTVYWYQQGPGQDPQFLISFYEKMQSDKGSIPDRFSAQQFSDYHSELNMSSLELGDSALYFCASNPSAGAPNEQFFGPGTRLTVL.

The chain has TRBV7-6 and TRBJ1-2; the match to TRBD1 covers 9 bases. CDR3 length equals 19 residues. Trimming cost V 3 bases and J 4 bases; bases outside gene matches: 18. Germline V lookup: CDR1 SGHVS, CDR2 FNYEAQ. The CDR3 loop is CASSLLAGTGNFGGYGYTF. The CDR3 DNA reads TGTGCCAGCAGCTTGCTAGCCGGGACAGGGAATTTTGGGGGCTATGGCTACACCTTC. Variable domain in full (rest from reference TRBV7-6 and TRBJ1-2): GAGVSQSPRYKVTKRGQDVALRCDPISGHVSLYWYRQALGQGPEFLTYFNYEAQQDKSGLPNDRFSAERPEGSISTLTIQRTEQRDSAMYRCASSLLAGTGNFGGYGYTFGSGTRLTVV.

This clone was seen once. The J gene is TRBJ1-4, the V gene TRBV25-1, with TRBD1 matching over 8 bases. The length of the CDR3 is 14 residues. V was clipped by 6 bases and J by 7 bases; unmatched bases: 7. The germline V gene has CDR1 MGHDK and CDR2 SYGVNS. CDR3 region: CASSDRGNSEKLFF. The CDR3 DNA follows: TGTGCCAGCAGCGACAGGGGCAATAGTGAAAAACTGTTTTTT.

The CDR3 nucleotides read TGTGCCAGCTCACGGACAGGGGGCAATGAGCAGTTCTTC. Amino acid sequence: CASSRTGGNEQFF. The J gene is TRBJ2-1, the V gene TRBV18; TRBD1 matches at 10 bases. V dropped 4 bases and J dropped 6; count of bases not matched to a gene: 0. The germline CDR1 and CDR2 sequences are KGHSH and LQKENI. This CDR3 is built from 13 residues.